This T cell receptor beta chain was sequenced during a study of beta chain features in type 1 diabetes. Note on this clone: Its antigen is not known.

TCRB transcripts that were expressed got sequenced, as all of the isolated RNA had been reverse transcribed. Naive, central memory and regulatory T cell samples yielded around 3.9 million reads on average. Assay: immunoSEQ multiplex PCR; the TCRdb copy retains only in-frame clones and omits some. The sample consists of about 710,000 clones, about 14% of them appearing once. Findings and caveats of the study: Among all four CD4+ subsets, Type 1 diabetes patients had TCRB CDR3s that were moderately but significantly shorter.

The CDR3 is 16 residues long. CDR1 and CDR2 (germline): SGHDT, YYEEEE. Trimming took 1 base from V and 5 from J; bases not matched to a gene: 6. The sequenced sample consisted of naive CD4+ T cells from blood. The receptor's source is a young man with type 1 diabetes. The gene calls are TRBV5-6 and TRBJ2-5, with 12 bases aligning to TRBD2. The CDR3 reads CASSLPSGRARETQYF. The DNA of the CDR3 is TGTGCCAGCAGCTTGCCTAGCGGGAGGGCCCGGGAGACCCAGTACTTC.